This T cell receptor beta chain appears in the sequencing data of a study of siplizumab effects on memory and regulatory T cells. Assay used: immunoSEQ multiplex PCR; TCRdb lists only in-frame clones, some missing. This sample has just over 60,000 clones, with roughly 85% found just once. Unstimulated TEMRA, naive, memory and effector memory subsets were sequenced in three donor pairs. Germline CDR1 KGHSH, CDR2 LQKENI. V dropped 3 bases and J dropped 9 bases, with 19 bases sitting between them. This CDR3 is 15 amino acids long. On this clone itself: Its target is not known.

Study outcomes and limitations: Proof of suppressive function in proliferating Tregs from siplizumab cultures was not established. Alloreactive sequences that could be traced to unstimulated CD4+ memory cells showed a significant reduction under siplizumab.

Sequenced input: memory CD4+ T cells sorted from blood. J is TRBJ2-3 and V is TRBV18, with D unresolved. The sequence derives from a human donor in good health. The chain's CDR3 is CASSPETEQFGTQYF. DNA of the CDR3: TGTGCCAGCTCACCGGAGACGGAGCAATTTGGGACGCAGTATTTT.